The 17 T cell receptor beta chains presented below share a single source sample, sequenced in a study of blood T cell repertoires in COVID-19. Measured with immunoSEQ multiplex PCR; TCRdb has only the in-frame clones, and not every one. The sample has 140,000 to 150,000 clones; about nine tenths are singletons. Sequenced material: PBMCs or T cells enriched from blood (not recorded which). The source of these receptors is a woman aged 40 to 49 who had been exposed to COVID-19.

J is TRBJ2-1 and V is TRBV7-9; TRBD1 aligns across 7 bases. After removal of 5 bases from V and 0 bases from J, the junction contained 1 base not matched to a gene. The CDR3 has 14 residues. The germline V gene encodes CDR1 SEHNR and CDR2 FQNEAQ (reference sequence). CDR3 in DNA: TGTGCCAGCAGCGGGACAGACTCCTACAATGAGCAGTTCTTC. This translates into CASSGTDSYNEQFF.

The V call is TRBV5-1, the J call TRBJ1-2, with D tentatively TRBD1 (5 bases). The germline gives CDR1 SGHRS, CDR2 YFSETQ. The CDR3 is 15 amino acids. With 0 bases removed from V and 4 bases from J, the gap between germline ends came to 13 bases. CDR3 sequence reads: CASSLGDRQIYGYTF. The CDR3 DNA reads TGCGCCAGCAGCTTGGGTGACAGACAAATCTATGGCTACACCTTC.

There are a few counts of this clone. The chain is built from TRBV27 and TRBJ1-1; a possible D gene is TRBD1 (5 bases). Germline CDR1 reads MNHEY; CDR2 reads SMNVEV (reference sequence). The CDR3 runs 15 residues. The V end was cut by 0 bases, the J end by 1 base, with 9 bases between. Here the CDR3 reads CASSLSRVGNTEAFF. CDR3 in DNA: TGTGCCAGCAGTTTATCCAGGGTGGGGAACACTGAAGCTTTCTTT.

This clone has just one count. The chain carries TRBV10-3 and TRBJ1-1, with D uncertain. V lost 4 bases and J lost 2, with 14 bases in between. Germline V CDR1 and CDR2: ENHRY, SYGVKD. This CDR3 is built from 15 residues. The CDR3 coding sequence is TGTGCCATCAGTGTCGCCCCCGTAGATAACACTGAAGCTTTCTTT. It is translated as CAISVAPVDNTEAFF.

The chain links TRBV10-2 to TRBJ1-2; 11 positions match TRBD1. The CDR3 spans 17 residues. Germline assignment: CDR1 WSHSY and CDR2 SAAADI. V shed 2 bases, J shed 3 bases, and the junction held 8 bases outside the gene matches. The CDR3, as DNA: TGCGCCAGCAGTGAGAGAGGGACAGGGGGTTGGGACTATGGCTACACCTTC. Translated: CASSERGTGGWDYGYTF.

The chain joins TRBV5-1 to TRBJ1-4, with TRBD1 matching over 10 bases. J was trimmed by 10 bases and V by 0 bases; bases with no gene match: 6. The CDR3 has 15 amino acids. CDR1 SGHRS and CDR2 YFSETQ come from the germline V gene. CDR3 loop: CASSLEGQGRGKLFF. DNA of the CDR3: TGCGCCAGCAGCTTGGAGGGACAGGGGCGGGGAAAACTGTTTTTT.

The chain joins TRBV4-3 to TRBJ1-2, with D possibly being TRBD1 (5 bases). The CDR3 is made up of 15 amino acids. The germline V gene encodes CDR1 LGHNA and CDR2 YSLEER. The V and J ends lost 2 bases and 5 bases respectively, with 15 bases between them. CDR3 protein: CASSQNSGGQYGYTF. CDR3 DNA sequence: TGCGCCAGCAGCCAAAACAGCGGGGGTCAATATGGCTACACCTTC.

J is TRBJ1-4 and V is TRBV2, with D tentatively TRBD1 (6 bases). V was clipped by 5 bases and J by 4 bases, with 14 bases between them. This CDR3 is built from 15 residues. CDR1 SNHLY and CDR2 FYNNEI come from the germline V gene. CDR3 nucleotides: TGTGCCAGCAGTAAGGACAGCGGACTTAATGAAAAACTGTTTTTT. The encoded protein is CASSKDSGLNEKLFF.

This chain uses TRBV15 with TRBJ1-4, with D perhaps TRBD1 (5 bases). V dropped 0 bases and J dropped 0 bases, with 8 bases sitting between them. Germline CDR1 is LNHNV and CDR2 is YYDKDF (reference sequence). The CDR3 extends over 16 amino acids. The CDR3 bases are TGTGCCACCAGCAGAGACAGGGCTGCAACTAATGAAAAACTGTTTTTT. This encodes CATSRDRAATNEKLFF. Together with reference TRBV15 and TRBJ1-4, the CDR3 gives the full variable domain: DAMVIQNPRYQVTQFGKPVTLSCSQTLNHNVMYWYQQKSSQAPKLLFHYYDKDFNNEADTPDNFQSRRPNTSFCFLDIRSPGLGDTAMYLCATSRDRAATNEKLFFGSGTQLSVL.

The chain links TRBV5-1 to TRBJ2-7, with a possible D match to TRBD2 (6 bases). The germline gives CDR1 SGHRS, CDR2 YFSETQ. Trimming took 7 bases from V and 2 from J, leaving 16 bases between them. The CDR3 extends over 14 amino acids. CDR3 sequence (DNA): TGCGCCAGCGGCACGGGAGCCCCAACCTACGAGCAGTACTTC. Its protein product is CASGTGAPTYEQYF.

The chain couples TRBV11-2 to TRBJ2-5; D ambiguous. V was clipped by 1 base and J by 3 bases, with 6 bases between them. The CDR3 sequence is 13 residues long. The germline CDR1 and CDR2 sequences are SGHAT and FQNNGV. DNA for the CDR3: TGTGCCAGCAGCTTAGTCCAAAAAGAGACCCAGTACTTC. Its protein product is CASSLVQKETQYF.

The V call is TRBV9, the J call TRBJ1-3; no firm D call. Trimming cost V 1 base and J 0 bases, with 14 bases left between them. This CDR3 is 17 amino acids long. Per the germline V gene, CDR1 is SGDLS and CDR2 is YYNGEE. This CDR3 is CASSVSNTAGSGNTIYF. CDR3 coding DNA: TGTGCCAGCAGCGTATCCAACACAGCCGGCTCTGGAAACACCATATATTTT. Looking up the rest from reference TRBV9 and TRBJ1-3 gives the full variable domain: DSGVTQTPKHLITATGQRVTLRCSPRSGDLSVYWYQQSLDQGLQFLIQYYNGEERAKGNILERFSAQQFPDLHSELNLSSLELGDSALYFCASSVSNTAGSGNTIYFGEGSWLTVV.

The count of this clone is one. In DNA form, the CDR3 reads TGTGCCAGCAGCTCCGACTTGGACAGGCGGAACACCGGGGAGCTGTTTTTT. This translates into CASSSDLDRRNTGELFF. This sequence joins TRBV7-8 and TRBJ2-2; 7 bases agree with TRBD1. The CDR3 runs to 17 residues. CDR1 SGHVS and CDR2 FQNEAQ come from the germline V gene. V trimming: 4 bases; J trimming: 1 base; junction bases outside the gene matches: 9. The full variable domain, rest sourced from reference TRBV7-8 and TRBJ2-2, is GAGVSQSPRYKVAKRGQDVALRCDPISGHVSLFWYQQALGQGPEFLTYFQNEAQLDKSGLPSDRFFAERPEGSVSTLKIQRTQQEDSAVYLCASSSDLDRRNTGELFFGEGSRLTVL.

V is TRBV2 and J is TRBJ1-1, with unresolved D. Looked up from germline, CDR1 is SNHLY and CDR2 is FYNNEI. The CDR3 runs 15 residues. The V gene lost 6 bases and the J gene lost 2 bases, with 16 bases spanning the gap. In DNA form, the CDR3 reads TGTGCCAGCAGCGTAAAACTCGCCGCCAACACTGAAGCTTTCTTT. Its protein is CASSVKLAANTEAFF.

The J gene is TRBJ2-7, the V gene TRBV28; D may be TRBD1 (6 bases). The V gene lost 10 bases and the J gene lost 0 bases, with 13 bases spanning the gap. The length of the CDR3 is 13 residues. CDR1 is MDHEN and CDR2 is SYDVKM in the germline V gene. The CDR3 sequence: CATLRTVSYEQYF. CDR3 DNA sequence: TGTGCCACCCTCCGGACAGTCTCCTACGAGCAGTACTTC.

This chain uses TRBV4-3 with TRBJ1-1, with D possibly matching TRBD1 (6 bases). The CDR3 is made up of 14 amino acids. In germline, CDR1 is LGHNA, CDR2 YSLEER. Deletions cut 4 bases from V and 6 bases from J, with 15 bases between. The CDR3 protein is CASSPRTANAEAFF. CDR3 bases: TGCGCCAGCAGCCCCAGGACAGCCAACGCTGAAGCTTTCTTT.

The CDR3 sequence is CSVAGTGKETQYF. The CDR3 coding sequence is TGCAGCGTGGCCGGGACAGGGAAAGAGACCCAGTACTTC. The rearrangement uses TRBV29-1 and TRBJ2-5; 9 positions match TRBD1. Trimming took 6 bases from V and 3 from J; bases not matched to a gene: 5. Germline lookup yields CDR1 SQVTM and CDR2 ANQGSEA. The CDR3 is 13 residues long.